The 24 T cell receptor beta chains given below trace back to one sample, sequenced in a study of T cell responses to AZD1222 COVID-19 vaccine. Measured with immunoSEQ multiplex PCR; TCRdb has only the in-frame clones, and not every one. Among 85,000 to 90,000 clones, less than 90% were seen once, and the ten largest hold about 5%. Sequenced material: peripheral blood, taken 28 days after the second AZD1222 dose. The receptors here all came from an adult who received the AZD1222 COVID-19 vaccine.

The V gene is TRBV2, the J gene TRBJ1-5; 7 nucleotides agree with TRBD1. This CDR3 spans 15 amino acids. CDR1 and CDR2 (germline): SNHLY, FYNNEI. J gave up 0 bases and V 7 bases, and 6 bases lay outside the gene matches. In DNA form, the CDR3 reads TGTGCCAGCACCCTGACAGGGAATAGCAATCAGCCCCAGCATTTT. Translated, it gives CASTLTGNSNQPQHF.

The V gene is TRBV4-2, the J gene TRBJ2-2; 15 bases are a match to TRBD2. The V segment lost 4 bases and the J segment 5 bases; nucleotides outside the gene matches: 2. Per germline, CDR1 LGHNA and CDR2 YNFKEQ. CDR3 length: 16 residues. CDR3 residues: CASSLGLAGGTGELFF. CDR3 bases: TGTGCCAGCAGCCTAGGACTAGCGGGGGGGACCGGGGAGCTGTTTTTT.

This clone was counted once. The CDR3 region is CASSEYRMDSDSPLHF. CDR3 DNA: TGTGCCAGCAGTGAATATAGGATGGACAGTGATTCACCCCTCCACTTT. The chain recombines TRBV25-1 with TRBJ1-6, with D tentatively TRBD1 (6 bases). Trimming removed 0 bases at V and 8 bases at J, with 14 bases between. The CDR3 is 16 amino acids. Germline lookup yields CDR1 MGHDK and CDR2 SYGVNS.

The chain couples TRBV12-3 or TRBV12-4 to TRBJ1-6, with D possibly TRBD1 on 6 matching bases. CDR3 length: 13 amino acids. Trimming cost V 4 bases and J 11 bases, with 12 bases left between them. In DNA, the CDR3 is TGTGCCAGCAGTTCCCACAGGGAGACACCCCTCCACTTT. Its translation: CASSSHRETPLHF.

This clone was seen once. The rearrangement links TRBV6-5 to TRBJ2-7, with TRBD1 matching over 9 bases. V shed 6 bases, J shed 5 bases, and the junction held 8 bases outside the gene matches. The germline V gene encodes CDR1 MNHEY and CDR2 SVGAGI. The CDR3 totals 14 residues. The chain's CDR3 is CASRPGQGFDEQYF. The CDR3 DNA reads TGTGCCAGCAGACCGGGACAGGGTTTCGACGAGCAGTACTTC.

The CDR3 coding sequence is TGTGCCAGCACGGGGGCTACAGTCTCCTACGAGCAGTACTTC. As protein: CASTGATVSYEQYF. The rearrangement joins TRBV6-5 to TRBJ2-7; possibly TRBD1 or TRBD2 for D (6 bases each). The germline V gene encodes CDR1 MNHEY and CDR2 SVGAGI. The CDR3 covers 14 residues. V was trimmed by 7 bases and J by 0 bases, leaving 13 bases between them.

The chain links TRBV10-3 to TRBJ1-5, with D perhaps TRBD1 (6 bases). The CDR3 loop spans 17 amino acids. Germline assignment: CDR1 ENHRY and CDR2 SYGVKD. Trimming removed 0 bases at V and 5 bases at J, with 17 bases between. CDR3 loop: CAISESGQQGRYQPQHF. CDR3 DNA sequence: TGTGCCATCAGTGAGTCGGGTCAACAGGGCCGGTATCAGCCCCAGCATTTT.

The chain links TRBV9 to TRBJ1-1; D unresolved. Germline CDR1 reads SGDLS; CDR2 reads YYNGEE. The CDR3 runs to 15 residues. Trimming pared 4 bases from V and 0 bases from J, leaving 13 bases between. The DNA for the CDR3 is TGTGCCAGCAGCCCTGGTGGGTTAGTGAACACTGAAGCTTTCTTT. Translated: CASSPGGLVNTEAFF. Drawing the rest from reference TRBV9 and TRBJ1-1, the complete variable domain is DSGVTQTPKHLITATGQRVTLRCSPRSGDLSVYWYQQSLDQGLQFLIQYYNGEERAKGNILERFSAQQFPDLHSELNLSSLELGDSALYFCASSPGGLVNTEAFFGQGTRLTVV.

This clone appeared once. This rearrangement joins TRBV3-1 (or the pseudogene TRBV3-2) to TRBJ1-6; perhaps TRBD1 as D (6 bases). The CDR3 has 15 amino acids. Germline loops: CDR1 LGHDT, CDR2 YNNKEL (reference sequence). Trimming cost V 2 bases and J 7 bases, with 12 bases left between them. The CDR3 DNA follows: TGTGCCAGCAGCCAATTTACAGGGCCGAATTCACCCCTCCACTTT. Translated, it gives CASSQFTGPNSPLHF.

CDR3 nucleotide sequence: TGTGCCAGCAGCCACCCGGGACAGCACACTGAAGCTTTCTTT. It is translated as CASSHPGQHTEAFF. This chain joins TRBV14 and TRBJ1-1; 7 bases are shared with TRBD1. The germline V gene has CDR1 SGHDN and CDR2 FVKESK. This CDR3 has 14 residues. Losses at the gene ends were 3 bases for V and 3 bases for J; bases not matched to a gene: 4.

This chain uses TRBV3-1 (or the pseudogene TRBV3-2) with TRBJ1-2, with D maybe TRBD1 (5 bases). Germline V gene sequence: CDR1 LGHDT, CDR2 YNNKEL (reference sequence). With 0 bases removed from V and 2 bases from J, the gap between germline ends came to 10 bases. This CDR3 is built from 15 residues. CDR3 protein: CASSQDSAGNYGYTF. The CDR3, as DNA: TGTGCCAGCAGCCAAGATTCCGCAGGGAACTATGGCTACACCTTC.

The rearrangement uses TRBV12-3 or TRBV12-4 and TRBJ2-2, with no clear D. Trimming removed 6 bases from V and 8 bases from J, with 7 bases in between. CDR3 length: 11 residues. CDR3 nucleotide sequence: TGTGCCAGCAGACGCGCAGGGGAGCTGTTTTTT. Translating gives CASRRAGELFF.

The V gene is TRBV27, the J gene TRBJ1-5; TRBD1 matches 11 bases. The germline CDR1 and CDR2 sequences are MNHEY and SMNVEV (reference sequence). The CDR3 has 14 amino acids. V gave up 5 bases and J gave up 6 bases; unmatched junction bases: 3. DNA for the CDR3: TGTGCCAGCAGTGGACAGGGGGCTCTTCAGCCCCAGCATTTT. Translation: CASSGQGALQPQHF.

This clone showed up just once. The chain couples TRBV5-1 to TRBJ1-2, with D possibly being TRBD1 (5 bases). The CDR3 is made up of 12 amino acids. Germline CDR1 reads SGHRS; CDR2 reads YFSETQ. The ends were cut back, 4 bases at V and 4 bases at J, with 8 bases in the middle. In DNA, the CDR3 is TGCGCCAGCAGCAGTGACAGCTATGGCTACACCTTC. Protein sequence: CASSSDSYGYTF.

This clone has a single count. This chain uses TRBV19 with TRBJ1-2, with 8 positions matching TRBD1. The junction had 7 bases not matched to a gene; V was cut back by 3 bases and J by 7 bases. Germline CDR1 LNHDA, CDR2 SQIVND (reference sequence). CDR3 length equals 14 residues. Here the CDR3 DNA reads TGTGCCAGTAGTATGGGGGACAGGAAGGCTGGCTACACCTTC. Its protein is CASSMGDRKAGYTF.

The rearrangement joins TRBV2 to TRBJ1-1, with D perhaps TRBD1 (6 bases). Between the trimmed V and J ends, which lost 5 bases and 0 bases, there was a span of 10 bases. The CDR3 contains 14 residues. CDR1 and CDR2 (germline): SNHLY, FYNNEI. CDR3 in DNA: TGTGCCAGCAGTCTACAGGGCTTGAACACTGAAGCTTTCTTT. Translating it yields CASSLQGLNTEAFF.

The chain links TRBV18 to TRBJ1-1; 7 bases fit TRBD1. CDR3 length equals 16 residues. CDR1 KGHSH and CDR2 LQKENI come from the germline V gene. V shed 6 bases and J 3 bases; nucleotides not matched to a gene: 13. The CDR3 spells CASSRGQAPRDTEAFF. CDR3 DNA sequence: TGTGCCAGCTCGAGAGGACAGGCACCTCGCGACACTGAAGCTTTCTTT.

The V call is TRBV6-5, the J call TRBJ1-2; 9 nucleotides align to TRBD1. Germline CDR1 MNHEY, CDR2 SVGAGI. The J segment lost 8 bases and the V segment lost 6 bases, leaving 4 bases of the junction unmatched. The CDR3 sequence is 12 residues long. CDR3: CASSRTGGGYTF. Written as DNA, the CDR3 is TGTGCCAGCAGCCGAACAGGGGGCGGCTACACCTTC.

This chain uses TRBV11-2 with TRBJ1-2; D remains unclear. Between the trimmed V and J ends, which lost 7 bases and 2 bases, there was a span of 8 bases. Per germline, CDR1 SGHAT and CDR2 FQNNGV. The CDR3 length is 12 residues. CDR3 residues: CASKGSNYGYTF. The CDR3 DNA follows: TGTGCCAGCAAGGGATCAAACTATGGCTACACCTTC.

J is TRBJ1-1 and V is TRBV3-1 (or the pseudogene TRBV3-2); unclear D gene. The length of the CDR3 is 14 residues. The germline gives CDR1 LGHDT, CDR2 YNNKEL (reference sequence). Trimming pared 3 bases from V and 3 bases from J, leaving 11 bases between. The CDR3, as DNA: TGTGCCAGCAGCCATTCTTGGGAGGACACTGAAGCTTTCTTT. It encodes CASSHSWEDTEAFF.

The chain uses TRBV9 and TRBJ1-3; D unclear. This CDR3 contains 12 residues. Germline V gene sequence: CDR1 SGDLS, CDR2 YYNGEE. Deletions cut 5 bases from V and 2 bases from J, with 5 bases between. The CDR3 DNA is TGTGCCAGCAGGGGCGCTGGAAACACCATATATTTT. Its translation: CASRGAGNTIYF.

This clone was detected once. V is TRBV5-1 and J is TRBJ2-5; TRBD2 matches 7 bases. Trimming removed 0 bases from V and 0 bases from J; junction bases left unmatched: 5. The CDR3 is made up of 16 amino acids. CDR1 and CDR2 (germline): SGHRS, YFSETQ. CDR3 residues: CASSLDSAGYQETQYF. The DNA of the CDR3 is TGCGCCAGCAGCTTGGACTCAGCGGGGTACCAAGAGACCCAGTACTTC.

V usage is TRBV5-1 and J usage is TRBJ2-2; D is ambiguous. Germline CDR1 reads SGHRS; CDR2 reads YFSETQ. Trimming removed 3 bases at V and 0 bases at J, with 3 bases between. The CDR3 contains 13 residues. The CDR3 spells CASSYPNTGELFF. Written as DNA, the CDR3 is TGCGCCAGCAGCTACCCGAACACCGGGGAGCTGTTTTTT.

The genes are TRBV14 and TRBJ1-1, with 7 positions matching TRBD1. The V gene's germline CDR1 is SGHDN and CDR2 FVKESK. V lost 6 bases and J lost 5; bases outside the gene matches: 9. This CDR3 spans 14 amino acids. In nucleotides, the CDR3 is TGTGCCAGCAGTCTCCTGACAGGGAGGACTGAAGCTTTCTTT. It encodes CASSLLTGRTEAFF.